Below, one TCR beta chain is given with its context. Its antigen is currently unknown. Researchers ran the assay at a deep level. The repertoire was sequenced with immunoSEQ multiplex PCR; TCRdb's copy has only in-frame clones and lacks some. The sample lists roughly 640,000 clones, around 67% occurring once. These data are taken from a study of shared clonotypes between healthy human individuals. Study-level points and caveats: How much donors shared clonotypes was expected to be affected by sequencing depth. It was the non-shared clonotypes that had lower generation probabilities than clonotypes shared by all four donors.

The CDR3 has 12 amino acids. CDR1 is SEHNR and CDR2 is FQNEAQ in the germline V gene (reference sequence). Trimming took 4 bases from V and 9 from J, leaving 12 bases between them. The sequence was collected from a woman aged 25 to 39 in good health. Sequencing was done on a sample of memory CD4+ T cells sorted from blood. Sample subset: CD45RA-negative fraction. The chain is built from TRBV7-9 and TRBJ1-1; D is ambiguous. The CDR3 here is CASSSTRQKAFF. The CDR3 nucleotides read TGTGCCAGCAGCTCGACAAGGCAGAAAGCTTTCTTT.